The subject of this entry is one T cell receptor beta chain. These data originate in a study of control samples from healthy donors and cancer patients. Germline assignment: CDR1 SGHTA and CDR2 FQGNSA. The CDR3 is made up of 16 amino acids. With 5 bases removed from V and 0 bases from J, the gap between germline ends came to 13 bases. Only in-frame clones appear in the TCRdb table, and some are missing; sequencing was by immunoSEQ multiplex PCR. Among some 140,000 clones listed, approximately 86% were seen once. The sequenced material came from blood. The TCR sequence derives from a woman under 40 in good health. The genes are TRBV7-2 and TRBJ1-4, with D unresolved. CDR3 amino acids: CASSPWAAATNEKLFF. For the CDR3, the DNA is TGTGCCAGCAGCCCTTGGGCCGCTGCAACTAATGAAAAACTGTTTTTT. Combining the CDR3 with reference TRBV7-2 and TRBJ1-4 gives the whole variable domain GAGVSQSPSNKVTEKGKDVELRCDPISGHTALYWYRQSLGQGLEFLIYFQGNSAPDKSGLPSDRFSAERTGGSVSTLTIQRTQQEDSAVYLCASSPWAAATNEKLFFGSGTQLSVL.